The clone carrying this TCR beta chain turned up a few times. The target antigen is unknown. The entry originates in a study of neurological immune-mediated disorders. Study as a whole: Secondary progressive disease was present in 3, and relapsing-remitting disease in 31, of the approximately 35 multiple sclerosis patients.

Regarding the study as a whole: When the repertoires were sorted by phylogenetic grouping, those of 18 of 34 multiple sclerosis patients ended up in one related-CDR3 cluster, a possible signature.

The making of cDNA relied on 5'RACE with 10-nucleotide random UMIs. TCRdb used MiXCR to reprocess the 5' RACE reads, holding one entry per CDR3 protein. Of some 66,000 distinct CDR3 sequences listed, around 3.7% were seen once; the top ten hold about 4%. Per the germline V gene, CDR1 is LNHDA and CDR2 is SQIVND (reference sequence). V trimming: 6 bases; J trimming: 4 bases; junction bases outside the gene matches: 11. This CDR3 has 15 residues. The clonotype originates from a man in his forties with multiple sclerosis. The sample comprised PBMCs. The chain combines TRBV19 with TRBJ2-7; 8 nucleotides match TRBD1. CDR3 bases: TGTGCCAGTAGCCCGCCGGGGCAGGGGGCGTACGAGCAGTACTTC. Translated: CASSPPGQGAYEQYF.